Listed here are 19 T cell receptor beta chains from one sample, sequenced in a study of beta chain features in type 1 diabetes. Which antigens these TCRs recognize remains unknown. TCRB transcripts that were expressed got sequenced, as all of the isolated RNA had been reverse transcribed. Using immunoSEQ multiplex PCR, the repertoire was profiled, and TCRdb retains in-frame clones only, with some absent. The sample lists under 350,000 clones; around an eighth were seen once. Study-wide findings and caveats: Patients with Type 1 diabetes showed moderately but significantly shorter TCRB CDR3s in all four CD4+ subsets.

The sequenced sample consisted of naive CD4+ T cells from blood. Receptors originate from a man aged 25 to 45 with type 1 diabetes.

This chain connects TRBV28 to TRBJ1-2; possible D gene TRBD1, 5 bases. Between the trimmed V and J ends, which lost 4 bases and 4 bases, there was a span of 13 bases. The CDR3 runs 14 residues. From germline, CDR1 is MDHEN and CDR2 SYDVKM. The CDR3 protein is CASSSSSTVYGYTF. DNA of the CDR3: TGTGCCAGCAGTTCCTCGTCGACAGTCTATGGCTACACCTTC.

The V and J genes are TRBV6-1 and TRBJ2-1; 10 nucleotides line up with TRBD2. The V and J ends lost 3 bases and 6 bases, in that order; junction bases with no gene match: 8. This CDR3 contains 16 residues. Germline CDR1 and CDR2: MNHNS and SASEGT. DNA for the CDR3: TGTGCCAGCAGTGATTGGGGGTCTAGCGGGAGCAATGAGCAGTTCTTC. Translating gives CASSDWGSSGSNEQFF.

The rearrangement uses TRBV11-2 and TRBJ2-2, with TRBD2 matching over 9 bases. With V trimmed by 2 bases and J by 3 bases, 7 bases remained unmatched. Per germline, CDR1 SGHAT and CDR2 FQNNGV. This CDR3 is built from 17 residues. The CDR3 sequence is CASSLRRGLAYTGELFF. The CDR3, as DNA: TGTGCCAGCAGCTTACGTCGGGGACTAGCATACACCGGGGAGCTGTTTTTT.

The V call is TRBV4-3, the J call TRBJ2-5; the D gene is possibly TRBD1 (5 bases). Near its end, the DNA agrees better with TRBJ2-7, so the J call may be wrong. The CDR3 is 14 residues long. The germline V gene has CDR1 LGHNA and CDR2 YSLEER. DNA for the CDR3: TGCGCCAGCAGCCAAGAGGAGACAGCCTACGAGCAGTACTTC. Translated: CASSQEETAYEQYF.

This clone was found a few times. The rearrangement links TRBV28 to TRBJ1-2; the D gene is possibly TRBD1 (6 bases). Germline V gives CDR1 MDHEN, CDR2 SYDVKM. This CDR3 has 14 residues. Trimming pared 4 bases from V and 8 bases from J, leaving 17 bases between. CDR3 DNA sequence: TGTGCCAGCAGTTCACATCCAGGGGATCGGGGCTACACCTTC. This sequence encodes CASSSHPGDRGYTF.

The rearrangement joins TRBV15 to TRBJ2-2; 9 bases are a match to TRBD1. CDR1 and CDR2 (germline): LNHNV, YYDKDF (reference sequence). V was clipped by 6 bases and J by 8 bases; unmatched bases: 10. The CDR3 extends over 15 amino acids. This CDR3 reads CATREVHRGQGELFF. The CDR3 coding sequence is TGTGCCACCAGGGAAGTCCACAGGGGGCAAGGGGAGCTGTTTTTT.

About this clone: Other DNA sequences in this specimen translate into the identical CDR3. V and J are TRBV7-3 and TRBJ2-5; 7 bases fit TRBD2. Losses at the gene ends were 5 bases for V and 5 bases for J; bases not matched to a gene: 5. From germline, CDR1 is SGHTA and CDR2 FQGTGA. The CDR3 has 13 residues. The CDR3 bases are TGTGCCAGCAGCCCTAGGCGGGGGGAGACCCAGTACTTC. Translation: CASSPRRGETQYF.

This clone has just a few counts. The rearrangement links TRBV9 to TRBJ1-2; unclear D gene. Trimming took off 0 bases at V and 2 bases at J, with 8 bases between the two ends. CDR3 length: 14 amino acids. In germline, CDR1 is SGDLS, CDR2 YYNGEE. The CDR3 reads CASSVEDLNYGYTF. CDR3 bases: TGTGCCAGCAGCGTAGAGGACTTAAACTATGGCTACACCTTC.

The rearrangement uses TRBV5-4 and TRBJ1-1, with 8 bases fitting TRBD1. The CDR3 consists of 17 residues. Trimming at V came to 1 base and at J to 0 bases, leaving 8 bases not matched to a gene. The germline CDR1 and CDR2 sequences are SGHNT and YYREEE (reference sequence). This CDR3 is CASSLPYRGSMNTEAFF. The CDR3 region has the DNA TGTGCCAGCAGCTTGCCGTACAGGGGGTCGATGAACACTGAAGCTTTCTTT. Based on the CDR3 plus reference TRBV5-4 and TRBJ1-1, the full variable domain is ETGVTQSPTHLIKTRGQQVTLRCSSQSGHNTVSWYQQALGQGPQFIFQYYREEENGRGNFPPRFSGLQFPNYSSELNVNALELDDSALYLCASSLPYRGSMNTEAFFGQGTRLTVV.

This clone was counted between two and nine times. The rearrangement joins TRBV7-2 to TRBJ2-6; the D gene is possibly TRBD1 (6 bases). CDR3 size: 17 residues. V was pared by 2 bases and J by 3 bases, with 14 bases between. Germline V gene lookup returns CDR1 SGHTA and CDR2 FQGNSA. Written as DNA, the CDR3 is TGTGCCAGCAGCTTATCAGGGGCTGTTGGTGGGGCCAACGTCCTGACTTTC. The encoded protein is CASSLSGAVGGANVLTF.

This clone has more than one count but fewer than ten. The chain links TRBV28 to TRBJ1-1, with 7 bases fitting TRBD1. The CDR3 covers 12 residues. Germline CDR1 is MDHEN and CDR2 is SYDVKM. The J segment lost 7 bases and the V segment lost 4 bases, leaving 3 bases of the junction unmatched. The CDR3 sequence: CASSSYRGEAFF. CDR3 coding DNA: TGTGCCAGCAGTTCCTACAGGGGTGAAGCTTTCTTT.

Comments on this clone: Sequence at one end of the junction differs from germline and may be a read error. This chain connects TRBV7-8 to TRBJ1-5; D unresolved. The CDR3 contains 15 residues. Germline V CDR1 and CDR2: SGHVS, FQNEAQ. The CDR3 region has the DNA TGTGCCAGCAGCATAGCGAGAGTAAGCAATCAGCCCCAGCATTTT. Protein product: CASSIARVSNQPQHF.

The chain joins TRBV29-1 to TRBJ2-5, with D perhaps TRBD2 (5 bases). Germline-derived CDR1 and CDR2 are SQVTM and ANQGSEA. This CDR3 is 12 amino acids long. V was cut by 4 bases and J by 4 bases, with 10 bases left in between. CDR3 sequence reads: CSVASDLETQYF. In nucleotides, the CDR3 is TGCAGCGTTGCCTCGGACTTAGAGACCCAGTACTTC.

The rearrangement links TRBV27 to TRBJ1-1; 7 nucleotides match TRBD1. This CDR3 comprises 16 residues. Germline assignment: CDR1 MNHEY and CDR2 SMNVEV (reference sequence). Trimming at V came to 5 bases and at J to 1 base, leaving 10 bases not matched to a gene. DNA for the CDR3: TGTGCCAGCAGTCAACCGGGACAGCCAGAGAACACTGAAGCTTTCTTT. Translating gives CASSQPGQPENTEAFF.

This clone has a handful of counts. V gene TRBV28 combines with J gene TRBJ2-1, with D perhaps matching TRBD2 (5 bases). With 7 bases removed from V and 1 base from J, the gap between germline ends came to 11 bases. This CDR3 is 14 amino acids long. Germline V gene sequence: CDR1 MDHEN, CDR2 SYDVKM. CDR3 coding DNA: TGTGCCAGCACCCGGGGTATTTCCTACAATGAGCAGTTCTTC. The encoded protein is CASTRGISYNEQFF.

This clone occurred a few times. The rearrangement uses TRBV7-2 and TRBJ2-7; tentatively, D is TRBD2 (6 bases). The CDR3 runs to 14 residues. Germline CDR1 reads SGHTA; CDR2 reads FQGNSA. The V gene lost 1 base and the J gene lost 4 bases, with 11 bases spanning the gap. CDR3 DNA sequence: TGTGCCAGCAGCTTAGGGAGGGTCGTATACGAGCAGTACTTC. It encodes CASSLGRVVYEQYF.

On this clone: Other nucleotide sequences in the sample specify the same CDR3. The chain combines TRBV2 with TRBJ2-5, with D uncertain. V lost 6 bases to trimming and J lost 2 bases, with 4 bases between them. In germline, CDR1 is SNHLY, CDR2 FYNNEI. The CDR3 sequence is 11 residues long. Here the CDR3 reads CASSVQETQYF. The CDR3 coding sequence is TGTGCCAGCAGCGTTCAAGAGACCCAGTACTTC.

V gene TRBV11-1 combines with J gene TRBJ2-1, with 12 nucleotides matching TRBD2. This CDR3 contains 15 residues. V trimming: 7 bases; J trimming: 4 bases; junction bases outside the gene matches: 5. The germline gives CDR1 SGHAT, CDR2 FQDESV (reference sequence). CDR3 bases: TGTGCCAGCAAGAAAGGACTAGCGGGGTACAATGAGCAGTTCTTC. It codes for CASKKGLAGYNEQFF.

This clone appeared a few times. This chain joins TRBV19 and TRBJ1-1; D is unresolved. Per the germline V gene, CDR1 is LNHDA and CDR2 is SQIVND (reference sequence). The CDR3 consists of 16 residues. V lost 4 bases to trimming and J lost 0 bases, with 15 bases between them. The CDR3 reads CASSTSLSTLNTEAFF. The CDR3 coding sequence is TGTGCCAGTAGTACTAGTTTGTCTACCTTGAACACTGAAGCTTTCTTT.